The T cell receptor beta chain under discussion was sequenced for a study of blood T cell repertoires in COVID-19. Study as a whole: Material from acute and convalescent COVID-19 was sourced from the United States, Italy and Spain. The cDNA or gDNA used as material had been derived from T cells, B-cell-depleted T cells, or PBMCs.

Original handling: The assay estimated nucleated cells by amplifying reference gene primers. Assay used: immunoSEQ multiplex PCR; TCRdb lists only in-frame clones, some missing. V, J and clone size reflect that table, while D and trimming were determined from the DNA. The sample includes about 39,000 clones, roughly 80% of them seen just once. This clone was picked up one time. CDR3 length: 15 residues. After removal of 3 bases from V and 4 bases from J, the junction contained 4 bases not matched to a gene. Germline V gene data show CDR1 as KGHSH and CDR2 as LQKENI. The TCR originated in a man in his sixties in a cohort sampled during active COVID-19. J is TRBJ2-5 and V is TRBV18; 11 positions match TRBD1. What was sequenced was peripheral blood. The CDR3 is CASSPLGQGGETQYF. The CDR3, as DNA: TGTGCCAGCTCACCGCTGGGACAGGGGGGAGAGACCCAGTACTTC. Full variable domain (missing parts from reference TRBV18 and TRBJ2-5): NAGVMQNPRHLVRRRGQEARLRCSPMKGHSHVYWYRQLPEEGLKFMVYLQKENIIDESGMPKERFSAEFPKEGPSILRIQQVVRGDSAAYFCASSPLGQGGETQYFGPGTRLLVL.